These 2 T cell receptor beta chains originate from one sample sequenced in a study of response to subunit inactivated influenza vaccine (dated 2018 in TCRdb). The library was prepared using RT-PCR. The data were produced on an Illumina HiSeq 2500. Using fastp at Q25 and MiXCR, TCRdb reprocessed the public reads and kept productive beta chains. Rows with one shared CDR3 protein collapse into an entry with the most common genes and DNA. The sample table lists a few hundred thousand distinct CDR3 sequences, roughly 7.6% of them with a count of one. Around 13% of the sample is in the top ten clones. The specimen comprised PBMCs from blood, sampled roughly 24 months after vaccination. These receptors were collected from a man between 50 and 75 years old who received an inactivated influenza vaccine. Donor details come from another sample of the same person, matched by shared clones.

This clonotype was counted at least ten times. The gene calls are TRBV11-1 and TRBJ2-3; D unresolved. Between the trimmed V and J ends, which lost 2 bases and 6 bases, there was a span of 12 bases. The CDR3 has 14 amino acids. CDR1 SGHAT and CDR2 FQDESV come from the germline V gene (reference sequence). The CDR3 loop reads CASSLNGASDTQYF. Here the CDR3 DNA reads TGTGCCAGCAGCTTAAATGGAGCCTCCGATACGCAGTATTTT.

This clonotype was counted at least ten times. This chain uses TRBV5-1 with TRBJ1-5, with D unresolved. The ends were cut back, 0 bases at V and 2 bases at J, with 6 bases in the middle. This CDR3 spans 14 amino acids. Germline V gives CDR1 SGHRS, CDR2 YFSETQ. The CDR3 reads CASSLDGGNQPQHF. The CDR3 DNA sequence: TGCGCCAGCAGCTTGGACGGCGGCAATCAGCCCCAGCATTTT.